This T cell receptor beta chain is drawn from a study of blood T cells in healthy people across ages. Study-level information: Per two T cells, about one barcoded beta molecule was captured through template switching.

Then a second PCR, running roughly 7 to 12 cycles, was carried out with a sample-barcoded 5' primer and a J-beta primer mix. TCRdb ran MiXCR on the 5' RACE reads and lists one entry per CDR3 protein. This sample has around 1.7 million distinct CDR3 sequences; roughly 27% occur once, and the top ten carry about 7.7%. The sample holds a few counts of this clonotype. Sequencing was done on a sample of blood. This receptor was identified in a woman between 25 and 40 years old in good health.

The CDR3 spells CASSQSKAKYF. The CDR3 bases are TGCGCCAGCAGCCAATCGAAAGCAAAGTACTTC. The chain links TRBV4-1 to TRBJ2-4; D gene unclear. The germline V and J ends were trimmed by 2 bases and 14 bases, with 10 bases remaining between them. The CDR3 has 11 residues. Germline V gene lookup returns CDR1 MGHRA and CDR2 YSYEKL.